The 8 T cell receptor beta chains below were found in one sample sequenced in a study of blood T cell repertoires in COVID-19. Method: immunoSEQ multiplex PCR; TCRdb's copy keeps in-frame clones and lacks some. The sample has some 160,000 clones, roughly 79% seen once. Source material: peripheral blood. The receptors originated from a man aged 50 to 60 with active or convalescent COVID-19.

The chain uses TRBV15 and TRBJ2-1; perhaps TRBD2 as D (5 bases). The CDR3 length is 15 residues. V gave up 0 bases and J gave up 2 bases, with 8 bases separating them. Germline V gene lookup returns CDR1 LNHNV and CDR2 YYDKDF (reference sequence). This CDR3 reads CATSRDRGTYNEQFF. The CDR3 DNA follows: TGTGCCACCAGCAGAGATCGAGGGACCTACAATGAGCAGTTCTTC.

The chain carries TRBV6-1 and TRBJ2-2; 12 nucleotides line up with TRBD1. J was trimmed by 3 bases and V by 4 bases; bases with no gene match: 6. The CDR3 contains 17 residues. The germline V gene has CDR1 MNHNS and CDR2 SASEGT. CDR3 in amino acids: CASSVGTGGLDTGELFF. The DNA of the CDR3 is TGTGCCAGCAGTGTCGGGACAGGGGGCTTGGACACCGGGGAGCTGTTTTTT.

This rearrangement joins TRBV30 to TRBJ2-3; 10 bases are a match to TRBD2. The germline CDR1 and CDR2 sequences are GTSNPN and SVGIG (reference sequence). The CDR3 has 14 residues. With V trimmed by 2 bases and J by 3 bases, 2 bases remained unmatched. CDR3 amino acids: CAWSSSGRTDTQYF. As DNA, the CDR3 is TGTGCCTGGAGTTCTAGCGGGAGAACAGATACGCAGTATTTT. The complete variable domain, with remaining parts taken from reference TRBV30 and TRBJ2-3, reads SQTIHQWPATLVQPVGSPLSLECTVEGTSNPNLYWYRQAAGRGLQLLFYSVGIGQISSEVPQNLSASRPQDRQFILSSKKLLLSDSGFYLCAWSSSGRTDTQYFGPGTRLTVL.

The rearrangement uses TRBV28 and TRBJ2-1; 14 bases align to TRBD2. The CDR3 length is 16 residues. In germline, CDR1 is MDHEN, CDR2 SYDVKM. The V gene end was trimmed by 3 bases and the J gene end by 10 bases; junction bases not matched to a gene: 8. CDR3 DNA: TGTGCCAGCAGTTTCCAGGGGACTAGCGGGAGCGGGGAGCAGTTCTTC. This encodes CASSFQGTSGSGEQFF.

The CDR3 is CASSSQGGREKLFF. The CDR3 DNA follows: TGTGCCAGCAGCTCTCAGGGGGGTAGAGAAAAACTGTTTTTT. The chain employs TRBV5-5 and TRBJ1-4, with 7 nucleotides matching TRBD1. The CDR3 totals 14 residues. CDR1 and CDR2 from the germline V gene are SGHKS and YYEKEE (reference sequence). V lost 3 bases to trimming and J lost 8 bases; unmatched junction nucleotides: 7.

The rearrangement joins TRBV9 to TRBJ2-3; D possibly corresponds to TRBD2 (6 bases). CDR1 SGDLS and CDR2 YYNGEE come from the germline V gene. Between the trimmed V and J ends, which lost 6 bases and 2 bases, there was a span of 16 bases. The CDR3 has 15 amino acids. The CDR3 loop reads CASTPGGSVTDTQYF. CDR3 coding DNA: TGTGCCAGCACCCCCGGGGGTAGCGTCACAGATACGCAGTATTTT.

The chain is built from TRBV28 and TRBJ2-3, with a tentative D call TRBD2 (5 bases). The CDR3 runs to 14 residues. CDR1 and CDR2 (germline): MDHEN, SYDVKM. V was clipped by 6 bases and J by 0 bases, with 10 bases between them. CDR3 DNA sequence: TGTGCCAGCAGAAGCGGAACTAGCACAGATACGCAGTATTTT. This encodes CASRSGTSTDTQYF.

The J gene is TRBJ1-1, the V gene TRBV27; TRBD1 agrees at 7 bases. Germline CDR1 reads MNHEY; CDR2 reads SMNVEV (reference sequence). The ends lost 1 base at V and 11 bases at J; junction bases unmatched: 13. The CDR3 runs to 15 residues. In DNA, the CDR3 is TGTGCCAGCAGTTTATACCCGGCCGGTACAGGGGTGGCTTTCTTT. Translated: CASSLYPAGTGVAFF.